This T cell receptor (beta chain) stems from a study of glioma-infiltrating T cells. Using RNA template, CDR3s of TCR alpha and beta were amplified with iRepertoire arm-PCR. TCRdb reprocessed the multiplex PCR reads with MiXCR, giving one entry per CDR3 protein. The sample carries about 140,000 distinct CDR3 sequences, about two fifths recorded once. Study-wide results and limits: Gliomas, especially low-grade, showed above-expected tissue-blood divergence; non-neoplastic patients showed below.

Germline CDR1 is MNHNS and CDR2 is SASEGT. The junction had 11 bases not matched to a gene; V was cut back by 8 bases and J by 7 bases. This CDR3 spans 14 amino acids. This clonotype was counted only a few times. The antigen is not known. The chain couples TRBV6-1 to TRBJ2-7; TRBD2 agrees at 10 bases. The clonotype was recovered from a human donor with low-grade glioma or glioblastoma, undergoing nonglioma brain surgery, or in good health (not recorded which). Sequenced: glioma tissue, nonneoplastic brain tissue, or PBMCs (not recorded which). CDR3 sequence: CASRKQREGLEQYF. CDR3 sequence (DNA): TGTGCCAGCCGCAAACAGCGGGAGGGACTTGAGCAGTACTTC.